This T cell receptor (beta chain) was documented in a study of control samples from healthy donors and cancer patients. Using immunoSEQ multiplex PCR, the repertoire was profiled, and TCRdb retains in-frame clones only, with some absent. The table records about 150,000 clones, around 94% of them present only once. The CDR3 runs to 15 residues. Germline assignment: CDR1 SNHLY and CDR2 FYNNEI. Trimming left V 9 bases short and J 2 bases short, with 18 bases between. This TCR was recovered from a man between 60 and 70 years old with colorectal cancer. Material: PBMCs. The V gene is TRBV2, the J gene TRBJ2-3; D possibly corresponds to TRBD2 (5 bases). The CDR3 DNA sequence: TGTGCCAGGAGGGAAGGGAAGACACTCACAGATACGCAGTATTTT. Amino acid sequence: CARREGKTLTDTQYF.